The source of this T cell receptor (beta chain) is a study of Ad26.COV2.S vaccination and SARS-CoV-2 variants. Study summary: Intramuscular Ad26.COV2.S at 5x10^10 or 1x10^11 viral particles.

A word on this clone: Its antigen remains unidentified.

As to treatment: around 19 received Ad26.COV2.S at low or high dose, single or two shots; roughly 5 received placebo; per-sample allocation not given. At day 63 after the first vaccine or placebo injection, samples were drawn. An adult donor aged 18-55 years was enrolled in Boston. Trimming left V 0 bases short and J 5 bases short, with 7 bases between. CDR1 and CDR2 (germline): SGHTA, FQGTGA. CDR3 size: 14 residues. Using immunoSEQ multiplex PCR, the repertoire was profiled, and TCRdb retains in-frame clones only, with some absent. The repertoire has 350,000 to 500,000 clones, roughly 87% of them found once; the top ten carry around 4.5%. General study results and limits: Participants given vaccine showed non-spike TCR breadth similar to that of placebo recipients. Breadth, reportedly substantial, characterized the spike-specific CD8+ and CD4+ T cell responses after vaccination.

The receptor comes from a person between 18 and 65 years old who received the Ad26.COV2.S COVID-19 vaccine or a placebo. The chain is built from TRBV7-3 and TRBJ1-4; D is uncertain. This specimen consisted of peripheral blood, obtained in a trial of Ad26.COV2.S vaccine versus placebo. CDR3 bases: TGTGCCAGCAGCTTAACCGGAGGGAATGAAAAACTGTTTTTT. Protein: CASSLTGGNEKLFF.